This T cell receptor (beta chain) was obtained from a study of blood T cells in healthy people across ages. V dropped 4 bases and J dropped 9; count of bases not matched to a gene: 4. This CDR3 contains 13 residues. Per germline, CDR1 SGHTA and CDR2 FQGNSA. PCR was performed a second time for 7 to 11 cycles using a sample-barcoded 5' primer and a J-beta primer mix. TCRdb re-called the 5' RACE reads through MiXCR, storing one row per CDR3 protein. The top ten clones hold 10% to 15% of a sample with 650,000 to 1,000,000 distinct CDR3 sequences, 36% of them seen once. The chain has TRBV7-2 and TRBJ2-4; 9 positions match TRBD2. This clonotype was obtained from a man aged 18 to 30 in good health. Input material: blood. CDR3 protein: CASSSGTSIIQYF. CDR3 DNA: TGTGCCAGCAGCTCCGGGACTAGCATCATTCAGTACTTC.